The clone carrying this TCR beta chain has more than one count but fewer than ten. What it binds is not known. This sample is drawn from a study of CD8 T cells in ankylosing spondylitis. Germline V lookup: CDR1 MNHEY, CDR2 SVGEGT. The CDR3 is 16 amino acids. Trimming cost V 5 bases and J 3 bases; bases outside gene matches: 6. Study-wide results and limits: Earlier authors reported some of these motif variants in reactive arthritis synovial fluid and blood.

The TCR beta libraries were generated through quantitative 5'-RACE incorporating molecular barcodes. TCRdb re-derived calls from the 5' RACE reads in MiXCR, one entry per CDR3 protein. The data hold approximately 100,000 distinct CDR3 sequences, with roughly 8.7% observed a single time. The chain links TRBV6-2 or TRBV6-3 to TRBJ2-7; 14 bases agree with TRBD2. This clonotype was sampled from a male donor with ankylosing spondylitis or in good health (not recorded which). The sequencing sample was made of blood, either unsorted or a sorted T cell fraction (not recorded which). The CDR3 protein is CASSVMGTSGSYEQYF. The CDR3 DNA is TGTGCCAGCAGTGTAATGGGGACTAGCGGGAGCTACGAGCAGTACTTC.